This T cell receptor (beta chain) was documented in a study of blood T cell repertoires in COVID-19. Study at large: Acute and convalescent COVID-19 specimens originated in the United States, Italy and Spain. The analysed material was cDNA or gDNA that came from T cells, B-cell-depleted T cells, or PBMCs.

The authors' processing: Amplified reference gene primers provided the basis for estimating nucleated cell counts. The protocol was immunoSEQ multiplex PCR, while the TCRdb copy is restricted to in-frame clones and leaves out a portion. For V, J and clone size, that table is used; D and trimming come from the DNA. Of around 250,000 clones listed, 85% to 90% are singletons. Sequencing was done on a sample of peripheral blood. This receptor was identified in a man between 60 and 70 years old with acute or convalescent COVID-19.

The CDR3 DNA reads as TGTGCCAGCAGTTTCAGGGATCCCCTCACAGATACGCAGTATTTT. Residues: CASSFRDPLTDTQYF. The chain joins TRBV7-3 to TRBJ2-3, with D perhaps TRBD1 (5 bases). This CDR3 is 15 amino acids long. Per the germline V gene, CDR1 is SGHTA and CDR2 is FQGTGA. Trimming cost V 6 bases and J 2 bases, with 15 bases left between them.